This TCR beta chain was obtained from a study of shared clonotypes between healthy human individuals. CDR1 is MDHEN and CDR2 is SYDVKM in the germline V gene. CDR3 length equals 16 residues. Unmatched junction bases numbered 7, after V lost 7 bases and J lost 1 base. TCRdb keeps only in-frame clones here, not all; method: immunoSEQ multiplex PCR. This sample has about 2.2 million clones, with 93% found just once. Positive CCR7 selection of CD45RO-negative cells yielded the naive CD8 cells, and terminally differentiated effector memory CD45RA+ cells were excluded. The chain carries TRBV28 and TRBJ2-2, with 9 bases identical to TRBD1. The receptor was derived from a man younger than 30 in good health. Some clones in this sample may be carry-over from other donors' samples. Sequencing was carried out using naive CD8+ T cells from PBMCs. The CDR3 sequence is CASTGWGQGNTGELFF. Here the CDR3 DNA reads TGTGCCAGCACCGGATGGGGACAGGGGAACACCGGGGAGCTGTTTTTT.